This T cell receptor beta chain was sequenced for a study of T cells after yellow fever vaccination. Whole-study results and caveats: Abundant bulk-derived clonotypes could contaminate FACS-sorted repertoires.

Each CDR3 protein gets one entry after TCRdb re-called the 5' RACE reads with MiXCR. Among about 340,000 distinct CDR3 sequences, about 4% were seen once, and the ten largest hold roughly a quarter. This clonotype was counted between two and nine times. The antigen remains unidentified. Germline assignment: CDR1 SQVTM and CDR2 ANQGSEA. The CDR3 sequence is 14 residues long. V was cut by 1 base and J by 4 bases, with 13 bases left in between. The source is a man younger than 35 who received the YFV17D yellow fever vaccine. Sample: PBMCs, taken 5 days after the yellow fever booster vaccination. The gene calls are TRBV29-1 and TRBJ1-1; tentative D call: TRBD1 (6 bases). The CDR3 loop reads CSVEAGGGGTEAFF. The CDR3 DNA follows: TGCAGCGTTGAAGCTGGGGGAGGGGGCACTGAAGCTTTCTTT.